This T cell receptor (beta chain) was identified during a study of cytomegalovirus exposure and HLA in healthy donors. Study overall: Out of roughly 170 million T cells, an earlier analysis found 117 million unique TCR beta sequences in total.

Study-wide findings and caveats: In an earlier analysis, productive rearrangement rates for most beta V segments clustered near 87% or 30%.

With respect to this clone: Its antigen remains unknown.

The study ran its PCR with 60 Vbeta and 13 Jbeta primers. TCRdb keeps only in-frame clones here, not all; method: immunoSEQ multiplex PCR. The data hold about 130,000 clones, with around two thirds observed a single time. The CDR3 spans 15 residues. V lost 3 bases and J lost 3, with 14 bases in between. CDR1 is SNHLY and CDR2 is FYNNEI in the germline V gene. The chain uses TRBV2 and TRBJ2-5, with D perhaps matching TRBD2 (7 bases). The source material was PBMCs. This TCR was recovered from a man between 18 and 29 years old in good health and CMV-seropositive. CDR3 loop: CASSEGGLAKETQYF. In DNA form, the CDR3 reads TGTGCCAGCAGTGAGGGGGGGCTAGCGAAAGAGACCCAGTACTTC.